The TCR beta chain under discussion was sequenced for a study of cytomegalovirus exposure and HLA in healthy donors (TCRdb year 2017). The study in broad terms: According to an earlier analysis of 587 of the donors, about 190 million T cells yielded over 100 million unique TCR beta sequences and approximately 300 Gb of sequence data. About 280 gigabases of sequencing data and approximately 85 million unique TCR sequences were included in an early release covering roughly 600 HLA-typed donors. The genetic ancestry cluster associated with self-reported Caucasian donors included 81% of the roughly 380 genotyped donors. The aim of the study was to test whether cataloging public T cell receptors could identify signatures of past pathogen exposure. Using immunosequencing, the study profiled T cell repertoires from 500 to 800 subjects and related those repertoires to cytomegalovirus serostatus. A separate validation cohort of 100 to 150 different subjects was used in addition to the approximately 700-subject first cohort. The study combined high-throughput TCR immunosequencing, statistical association of individual TCRs with disease status, and machine learning to predict cytomegalovirus infection status. In a later analysis, previously published TCR beta repertoires from about 640 donors were re-analyzed and high-resolution HLA genotyping was added so that TCR occurrence patterns could be studied. Rather than using new phenotypic data, the later analysis identified candidate immune exposures from TCR beta sequences and from how often those sequences occurred across donors. An earlier analysis of some 600 of the donors applied high-throughput TCR beta sequencing to assess whether each TCR beta V gene segment acted as functional or pseudogenic. Donor age, sex, ethnicity and CMV serostatus were compiled alongside the repertoire data. In a later genetic analysis, genome-wide SNP genotypes for about 65% of the 666 donors were used, and that subset was treated as a discovery cohort. All discovery cohort repertoires had been generated on a single sequencing platform. Both class I and class II loci were covered by HLA typing, at four-digit resolution. Typing coverage varied by locus: 629-630 donors for A, B, C, DRB1 and DQB1; around 560 for DQA1; approximately 570 for DPA1; 450 to 480 for DPB1. Several DR-DQ haplotypes were handled as single units for association and clustering, since linkage in the cohort was strong. Among 300 to 500 genotyped donors of the cohort, an average of around 240,000 unique TCR beta nucleotide sequences was sequenced per donor, of which about 18% were non-productive.

Per the germline V gene (reference sequence), SGHNT is the CDR1 and YYREEE is the CDR2. V is clipped by 4 bases and J by 4 bases, and the sequence between their germline boundaries is 17 bases long. Including the terminal cysteine and phenylalanine, the CDR3 comprises 15 residues. Kept here is only the CDR3 DNA, which spans 45 bases and is read in frame from base 1. The full study reports these points: Strong co-occurrence of HLA alleles, especially DR and DQ, made assigning TCR associations to individual alleles difficult. Specific HLA alleles were associated with about 17,000 TCR beta sequences at a false discovery rate of 0.05 in a later analysis. V-gene and J-gene trimming of TCR beta chains was associated with a missense DCLRE1C variant in a later genetic analysis, and the association was replicated in an independent cohort. Presence/absence analyses assumed roughly uniform sequencing depth across donors, an assumption that may not hold. The classifier was reported to diagnose cytomegalovirus status with high specificity and sensitivity in both the original and validation cohorts. While some public TCRs were present in many individuals, most TCR sequences turned up only very rarely across donors. An earlier analysis of 450 to 750 of the donors showed that most TCR beta V segments appeared in productive rearrangements either about 87% or about 30% of the time, which broadly matched IMGT annotations. Only TCR beta chains were sequenced in this cohort, and the absence of alpha or paired-chain data limited detectable features. A few of the identified cytomegalovirus-associated TCR beta chains were confirmed in vitro to be specific for cytomegalovirus antigens. According to a later analysis, TCR association rates differed among HLA loci, with DRB1 alleles showing the most associated TCRs and HLA-C alleles showing the fewest. Because HLA typing was unavailable for some donors at each locus, only the typed subset was used in association tests. The 87-base-pair reads could not distinguish some IMGT-functional V segments, including TRBV6-2 and TRBV6-3, so those segments were excluded. Because counts were too low, about 18 rarely observed V segments, including chromosome 9 orphons, were excluded from the earlier analysis of fewer than 650 of the donors. Linkage disequilibrium might explain the correlated functional status among segregating V segments, but an unknown experimental factor could not be excluded. A further reported finding was that TCR beta sequences accurately predicted the HLA-A and HLA-B alleles for most subjects in the first cohort. The authors suggested that the approach could potentially be generalized to other disease states and immunological phenotypes. According to a later genetic analysis, donors in an Asian-associated ancestry cluster had fewer N-insertions in productive TCRs than the approximately 710-donor mean. In the study, 164 TCR beta chains were listed as associated with cytomegalovirus. The sequencing pipeline was judged likely to have produced a cluster of highly shared sequence variants as a technical artifact. Several of the top co-occurrence clusters appeared to be linked to parvovirus B19, influenza, CMV and Epstein-Barr virus, according to a later analysis. In a later analysis, HLA-associated TCR beta chains showed more clonal expansion and lower generation probabilities than non-associated chains that were equally common. In a later analysis, most CMV-associated TCR beta chains were found to appear HLA-restricted, with HLA associations seemingly driven largely by CMV exposure. The only immune exposure information available for the cohort was CMV serostatus.

The cohort consisted of 666 healthy bone marrow donors. At the time of sampling, all cohort members were nominally healthy, though unrecorded immune exposures were likely present. The donor tested CMV seronegative, placing the donor among the roughly 340 seronegative members of the cohort. Each donor provided a peripheral blood sample, and peripheral blood mononuclear cells were used for TCR beta sequencing. Genomic DNA was extracted from the blood cell samples with the Qiagen DNeasy Blood Extraction Kit. As to this clone: Its antigen remains undetermined. The input lacks base qualities; no much larger clone sits a single base away.

The library was generated by the immunoSEQ multiplex PCR assay. For the multiplex PCR, a mixture combining 60 forward primers for TCR Vbeta segments and 13 reverse primers for TCR Jbeta segments was used. The CDR3 region of rearranged TCR beta genes was amplified from genomic DNA by a multiplex PCR assay. The amplified TCR beta libraries were sequenced on the Illumina HiSeq System as 87-base-pair reads. The study's processing was this. In a later analysis, tens of millions of unique TCR beta chains were counted across the 650 to 750 repertoires, and roughly 10 million of these chains were shared by at least two donors. To remove PCR and sequencing errors, raw reads were error-corrected and collapsed into unique sequences using a nearest-neighbor algorithm that merged closely related sequences. CDR3 sequences were aligned to IMGT reference sequences to assign V, D and J gene segments. For a sequence to be retained, at least a six-nucleotide match to both a V gene segment and a J gene segment was required. Rearrangements were classified as productive when the CDR3 lacked stop codons and remained in frame with V and J, and all other rearrangements were classified as non-productive. Following IMGT convention, CDR3 was defined as the stretch from the second conserved V-encoded cysteine to the conserved J-encoded phenylalanine. The earlier analysis of about 620 of the donors excluded sequences that lacked an unambiguous match to a single V gene segment. An earlier analysis of some 610 of the donors called V segments functional above 56.7% productive rearrangements and segregating when the between-donor standard deviation exceeded 5%. A statistical classification framework was built to diagnose cytomegalovirus status from the catalog of TCR beta chain sequences. A later analysis assigned V and J genes by comparing TCR nucleotide sequences with IMGT/GENE-DB human TR gene sequences. A later analysis assigned CDR3 sequences and most-parsimonious VDJ recombination scenarios with the TCRdist pipeline. A later analysis defined each TCR beta chain by its CDR3 amino acid sequence plus V-gene family, and excluded reads lacking a unique V-gene family. In a later analysis, approximately 640 highly shared, low-generation-probability nucleotide sequences were removed to address suspected cross-contamination and a sequencing artifact. A later analysis calculated a clonal expansion index for each public chain from normalized within-repertoire ranks of inferred template counts. In a later analysis, generation probabilities were computed with a VDJ recombination model fitted to out-of-frame rearrangements, and the resulting probabilities were checked against IGoR. In a later analysis, hypergeometric tests were used to score TCR-TCR, TCR-HLA and TCR-CMV co-occurrence, with a repertoire-size bias correction applied to TCR pairs. A later analysis estimated false discovery rates by permuting HLA or CMV assignments 20 times. A later analysis grouped co-occurring TCRs with DBSCAN, adding TCRdist sequence similarity when clustering within HLA-allele-positive subsets. For co-occurrence clustering, repertoires with fewer than 30,000 or more than 120,000 public chains were excluded, along with 4 to 6 repertoires with anomalous nucleotide sharing. Not all clones reach the TCRdb copy of this immuneACCESS table, which keeps in-frame sequences only. Checked studies attribute under half of the gap to unresolved V genes and leave the rest unexplained. Clone size and the V and J calls come from that table; the DNA yielded D and trimming. Across this sample there are approximately 190,000 clones, with approximately 87% seen only once. The ten largest account for 1% to 1.5% of the sample.

The sequenced sample consisted of PBMCs. This TCR derives from a man younger than 40 in good health and CMV-seronegative. The rearranged segments are TRBV5-4 and TRBJ1-1; TRBD1 is perhaps the D gene, given 6 matching bases. The sequence in DNA is TGTGCCAGCAGCCCGACCCAGGGGTTGAGCACTGAAGCTTTCTTT. This sequence encodes CASSPTQGLSTEAFF.